The sequence of this TCR beta chain was determined in a study of T cell repertoires and Cas9 in healthy adults. To note about this clone: The antigen is not known.

Only in-frame clones appear in the TCRdb table, and some are missing; sequencing was by immunoSEQ multiplex PCR. The sample carries 22,000 or so clones, about nine tenths recorded once. Study-level points and caveats: SpCas9-reactive effector T cells were reportedly restrained in vitro by SpCas9-reactive regulatory T cells.

The CDR3 extends over 14 amino acids. Trimming took off 1 base at V and 1 base at J, with 7 bases between the two ends. Germline V lookup: CDR1 MGHRA, CDR2 YSYEKL. This clonotype was obtained from a human donor in good health. Sequenced sample: CD4+ effector T cells (CD127+, CD25-, CD137-, CD154-) from PBMCs; culture status not recorded. J is TRBJ1-1 and V is TRBV4-1, with a weak D call TRBD1 (5 bases). CDR3 coding DNA: TGCGCCAGCAGCCAAGTGGGGGGGAACACTGAAGCTTTCTTT. It yields the protein CASSQVGGNTEAFF.